This TCR beta chain came from a study of blood T cell repertoires in COVID-19 (dated by TCRdb to the early 2020s). Regarding the research as a whole: Collaborator samples came from the United States, Italy and Spain and covered acute and convalescent phases of COVID-19. A freely available public database, intended as a resource for researchers studying the immune response to SARS-CoV-2, is where the repertoires were released. Where HLA class I and class II types were available, the types were taken from metadata supplied by the sample provider, not from assay-based typing. The sample metadata nearly always contained a de-identified subject ID, COVID-19 status, age in years and sex. The dataset comprised deeply sampled blood TCRbeta repertoires from subjects exposed to, actively infected with, or recovered from COVID-19. Samples were obtained from the ongoing ImmuneRACE study (first 160 participants) and from about 1,300 subjects provided by 6 global collaborators. The material from the prospective study consisted of cDNA or gDNA derived from T cells, B-cell-depleted T cells, or PBMCs. Here is what the overall study found, with its caveats: The quantity of clinical and demographic metadata differed by source and by participant and was supplied without curation.

The collaborating institutions used their own protocols to collect whole blood in K2EDTA tubes. Collaborator samples were shipped for TCRbeta analysis as frozen whole blood, isolated PBMCs, or DNA extracted from either sample type. TCRbeta CDR3 regions were amplified from genomic DNA by means of the immunoSEQ Assay, a bias-controlled multiplex PCR. As for how the authors treated the data: Nucleated cell counts per sample were estimated from amplification of reference gene primers within the assay. To quantify the absolute abundance of each unique TCRbeta CDR3 rearrangement, sequence reads were collapsed and filtered. For each sample, productive Simpson clonality was calculated by taking the square root of Simpson's diversity index across productive rearrangements. TCRdb took this table from immuneACCESS and kept in-frame rearrangements with V and J called. Such tables lack part of the clones; where checked against another copy, unresolved V genes explain under half of the gap, and the rest is unexplained. V and J calls and clone size come straight from that table; D and trimming were deduced from the DNA. A total of about 56,000 clones appear in this sample, roughly 90% of them only once. In total, the top ten clones hold around a fifth of the sample.

V gives up 0 bases and J gives up 0 bases, and the segment between their germline ends measures 15 bases. The germline V gene (reference sequence) supplies CDR1 LNHNV and CDR2 YYDKDF. Reading from cysteine to phenylalanine, the CDR3 counts 18 amino acids. Kept here is only the CDR3 DNA, which spans 54 bases and is read in frame from base 1. This clone was counted a few times. The antigen it binds to is not known. Base qualities are not recorded, but no much larger clone differs from it by a single base. The V gene is TRBV15 and the J gene is TRBJ2-1, and TRBD1 may be the D gene, going by 5 matching bases. The sample taken for sequencing was peripheral blood. This receptor was identified in a human donor in a cohort sampled during active COVID-19. CDR3 region: CATSRDETGYLSYNEQFF. The DNA sequence is given as TGTGCCACCAGCAGAGATGAAACAGGCTACCTCTCCTACAATGAGCAGTTCTTC.